A selection of T cell receptor beta chains follows, all from one sample in a study of identical twins. TCRdb recomputed calls from the 5' RACE reads with MiXCR, one row per CDR3 protein. The sample has around 690,000 distinct CDR3 sequences; 21% are singletons. These sequences were also reported in another study, on T cells expressing NK-cell markers.

Sequencing was done on a sample of PBMCs. The receptor source for this set is a woman aged 18-29 years in good health. CDR3s include the opening cysteine and the closing phenylalanine or tryptophan. The D gene is left open where the match is weak. Clone size is stated in some rows and not others, as once, few, many or a class when expanded.

TRBV21-1	-	TRBJ1-2	-	TGTGCCGGATTGGGCAGACTTCGTGGCTACACCTTC	CAGLGRLRGYTF
TRBV7-9	many	TRBJ2-7	-	TGTGCCAGCAGCTTAGACCTAAAAAGATTCGAGCAGTACTTC	CASSLDLKRFEQYF
TRBV20-1	-	TRBJ2-3	-	TGCAGTGCGAGGGAACCCCCGAGGGATACGCAGTATTTT	CSAREPPRDTQYF
TRBV6-5	-	TRBJ1-2	-	TGTGCCAGCAGTTACTCACAGGGTTATCTAGGAGGCTACACCTTC	CASSYSQGYLGGYTF
TRBV27	few	TRBJ2-3	-	TGTGCCAGCAGTTTATCCTCGCGGGGTAGCACAGATACGCAGTATTTT	CASSLSSRGSTDTQYF
TRBV9	-	TRBJ2-3	TRBD2	TGTGCCAGCAGCGTAGGCGGGGGGGCCGCAGATACGCAGTATTTT	CASSVGGGAADTQYF
TRBV12-3/TRBV12-4	many	TRBJ1-6	-	TGTGCCAGCGCCGTGTATAATTCACCCCTCCACTTT	CASAVYNSPLHF
TRBV4-3	-	TRBJ2-3	-	TGCGCCAGCAGCCAAGGGACTGCCGCCGCAGGGCGCACAGATACGCAGTATTTT	CASSQGTAAAGRTDTQYF
TRBV12-3/TRBV12-4	-	TRBJ1-2	-	TGTGCCAGCCAGGGTGGAGGAAACTATGGCTACACCTTC	CASQGGGNYGYTF
TRBV27	few	TRBJ1-1	TRBD1	TGTGCCAGCAGACAGGGGTTTGAAGCTTTCTTT	CASRQGFEAFF